This T cell receptor beta chain comes out of a study of blood T cell repertoires in COVID-19. Study overall: The United States, Italy and Spain provided the acute and convalescent COVID-19 samples.

Original methodology: For nucleated cells, counts were estimated from reference gene primer amplification. The repertoire was sequenced with immunoSEQ multiplex PCR; TCRdb's copy has only in-frame clones and lacks some. V and J calls and clone size come straight from that table; D and trimming were deduced from the DNA. This sample has around 200,000 clones, with around 80% found just once. V gave up 0 bases and J gave up 7 bases; unmatched junction bases: 16. Germline-derived CDR1 and CDR2 are MGHRA and YSYEKL. CDR3 length: 18 amino acids. The material sequenced was peripheral blood. J is TRBJ2-3 and V is TRBV4-1; 7 bases match TRBD1. The TCR sequence derives from a woman aged 45-65 years with acute or convalescent COVID-19. DNA of the CDR3: TGCGCCAGCAGCCAAGAACACAGGGGTGTAGGGTCACGACATACGCAGTATTTT. Amino acid sequence: CASSQEHRGVGSRHTQYF.